The rows below give T cell receptor beta chains drawn from one sample of a study of long-term antiretroviral therapy in people with HIV. Repertoires were generated with immunoSEQ multiplex PCR, while TCRdb's copy carries only in-frame clones and drops some. Seen here are tens of thousands of clones, roughly four fifths observed once, and the top ten hold around 5.3%. This sample comprised unsorted PBMCs, obtained 0.7 years before starting antiretroviral therapy. The receptor source for this set is a man aged 30 to 39 with HIV. Both conserved end residues are part of each CDR3. A D gene is named only where the DNA matches it firmly. Size is omitted from some rows. Given values are once, few, many or a class for expanded clones.

TGTGCCATCAGTGGCCAGGTAGCGGGCCCAAACAATGAGCAGTTCTTC	CAISGQVAGPNNEQFF	.	TRBV10-3	TRBD2	16	TRBJ2-1
TGTGCCAGCAGGGATTCTACAGGGGCGAACACCGGGGAGCTGTTTTTT	CASRDSTGANTGELFF	few	TRBV6-6	TRBD1	16	TRBJ2-2
TGTGCCAGTAAAAGGATAGGGGACACTGAAGCTTTCTTT	CASKRIGDTEAFF	.	TRBV19	.	13	TRBJ1-1
TGTGCCAGCAGTTTATCGATAATAGCGGGGGGGCAGTCCTACAATGAGCAGTTCTTC	CASSLSIIAGGQSYNEQFF	once	TRBV27	TRBD2	19	TRBJ2-1
TGTGCCAGCAGCGTAGGCGGGAGCTCTGGAAACACCATATATTTT	CASSVGGSSGNTIYF	.	TRBV9	.	15	TRBJ1-3
TGTGCCAGCAGCCTATTAGTGGTCGGGGAGCTGTTTTTT	CASSLLVVGELFF	.	TRBV5-5	.	13	TRBJ2-2
TGTGCCAGCAGTTTTTACGTACCCCTACACACTGAAGCTTTCTTT	CASSFYVPLHTEAFF	.	TRBV27	.	15	TRBJ1-1
TGTGCCAGCAGCCCCGGCAGGCCTTGGGGAAACACCATATATTTT	CASSPGRPWGNTIYF	.	TRBV6-5	.	15	TRBJ1-3
TGCGCCAGCAGCACACAGCCTACCTCTGGAAACACCATATATTTT	CASSTQPTSGNTIYF	few	TRBV5-1	.	15	TRBJ1-3
TGTGCCAGCAGTTTAGGTGGGACTAGCGGGTATTCGGGCGAGCAGTTCTTC	CASSLGGTSGYSGEQFF	.	TRBV27	TRBD2	17	TRBJ2-1
TGCAGTGCTAGAGGAGGGTATGGCTACACCTTC	CSARGGYGYTF	.	TRBV20-1	.	11	TRBJ1-2
TGTGCCAGCAGCGTACAGAGCTCCTATAATTCACCCCTCCACTTT	CASSVQSSYNSPLHF	.	TRBV9	.	15	TRBJ1-6
TGTGCCAGCAGCTTAGATCCCACCGGGACTAGCGTATTCCAGCAGTACTTC	CASSLDPTGTSVFQQYF	.	TRBV7-8	TRBD2	17	TRBJ2-7
TGTGCCAGTCGCGTGGGGGAGACCCAGTACTTC	CASRVGETQYF	once	TRBV19	.	11	TRBJ2-5
TGTGCCAGCAGCCTAAGTTCCGGAGATACGCAGTATTTT	CASSLSSGDTQYF	.	TRBV7-6	.	13	TRBJ2-3
TGTGCCAGCAGCACTAGCTTGGGTATCCCCTACGAGCAGTACTTC	CASSTSLGIPYEQYF	.	TRBV9	.	15	TRBJ2-7
TGTGCCAGCACAGATAGCGGGAGGCAAATAGAGCAGTACTTC	CASTDSGRQIEQYF	.	TRBV5-4	TRBD2	14	TRBJ2-7
TGCAGCGTGAGGGACAGGGTTGAAAAACTGTTTTTT	CSVRDRVEKLFF	.	TRBV29-1	TRBD1	12	TRBJ1-4
TGTGCCAGCTCACAGGACAGGGGCGATGAGCAGTTCTTC	CASSQDRGDEQFF	.	TRBV18	TRBD1	13	TRBJ2-1
TGTGCCAGCAGCCGCGCTGGTAGCGGGCCCTCCTACGAGCAGTACTTC	CASSRAGSGPSYEQYF	.	TRBV5-4	TRBD2	16	TRBJ2-7
TGTGCCAGCAGCTTCGGTCCGGGGGTAAATAGTGGAAACACCATATATTTT	CASSFGPGVNSGNTIYF	.	TRBV7-3	.	17	TRBJ1-3
TGTGCCAGCAGTGAGGGAGACAGGGGCTACGAGCAGTACTTC	CASSEGDRGYEQYF	.	TRBV25-1	TRBD1	14	TRBJ2-7
TGTGCCAGCAGCTATAGCGGGAGGCGTACCGGGGAGCTGTTTTTT	CASSYSGRRTGELFF	.	TRBV7-9	TRBD2	15	TRBJ2-2
TGTGCCAGCAGCTTAGGCGGAGGGTCTGGAAACACCATATATTTT	CASSLGGGSGNTIYF	.	TRBV7-6	.	15	TRBJ1-3
TGTGCCAGCCAAGCAGTAGGGAACTACGAGCAGTACTTC	CASQAVGNYEQYF	.	TRBV7-2	.	13	TRBJ2-7
TGTGCCAGCAGTTACCGCCCCCGTAGCTCCTACAATGAGCAGTTCTTC	CASSYRPRSSYNEQFF	.	TRBV6-5	.	16	TRBJ2-1
TGTGCCAGCAGTCCACGACAGGGTATGAACACTGAAGCTTTCTTT	CASSPRQGMNTEAFF	.	TRBV28	TRBD1	15	TRBJ1-1
TGTGCCAGCAGCTCCACCGGACTAGCGGGAAGCTCCTACAATGAGCAGTTCTTC	CASSSTGLAGSSYNEQFF	.	TRBV7-9	TRBD2	18	TRBJ2-1
TGTGCCAGCAGTCCCCCCTATGGGCAGGCGAAGCAGTACTTC	CASSPPYGQAKQYF	.	TRBV2	.	14	TRBJ2-7
TGTGCCAGCAGCTTAGTCGGCTCGAGGGAGCAGTACTTC	CASSLVGSREQYF	.	TRBV13	.	13	TRBJ2-7
TGTGCCAGCAGTCTACAGGGAGGTAGCGCTGAAGCTTTCTTT	CASSLQGGSAEAFF	.	TRBV2	.	14	TRBJ1-1
TGCGCCAGCAGCTTTCTAGGGGCGACTAATTCACCCCTCCACTTT	CASSFLGATNSPLHF	.	TRBV5-1	.	15	TRBJ1-6
TGTGCCACACGGCAGGGTCTAAATCAGCCCCAGCATTTT	CATRQGLNQPQHF	once	TRBV28	.	13	TRBJ1-5
TGTGCCAGCAGCCCGGGGATCCGTGAGCAGTTCTTC	CASSPGIREQFF	.	TRBV5-4	.	12	TRBJ2-1
TGCGCCAGCAGCCACGCAGTGACAGGGGGCTCGGACGGCTACACCTTC	CASSHAVTGGSDGYTF	.	TRBV5-1	TRBD1	16	TRBJ1-2
TGTGCCAGCAGAAGACAGGGCGGGTCACCCCTCCACTTT	CASRRQGGSPLHF	.	TRBV6-5	TRBD1	13	TRBJ1-6
TGTGCCTGGAGTGGGATGGGGGAGCTGTTTTTT	CAWSGMGELFF	.	TRBV30	.	11	TRBJ2-2
TGTGCCAGTACGGAAGCAGATAATCAGCCCCAGCATTTT	CASTEADNQPQHF	.	TRBV19	.	13	TRBJ1-5